This TCR beta chain was profiled in a study of T cell clones after liver transplantation. Study overall: Immunosuppression withdrawal was tried within 2 years after liver transplantation in this trial. HCV positivity affected three of eight recipients; the rest lacked autoimmune or viral indications. Draws occurred before transplant, before withdrawal, and after complete or failed withdrawal. Findings and limits, study-wide: Compared with third party-reactive sequences, donor-reactive ones declined more, independent of withdrawal success.

This clone was picked up one time. Its antigen is unknown. Assay used: immunoSEQ multiplex PCR; TCRdb lists only in-frame clones, some missing. Found here are 99,000 or so clones, around 83% of them singletons; the top ten hold about 0.89%. The material was CD4+ T cells from blood, obtained before liver transplant. The sequence was collected from a human donor who received a liver transplant.

CDR3 residues: CASSIGGQGRYTDTQYF. CDR3 sequence (DNA): TGTGCCAGTAGTATAGGTGGACAGGGACGGTACACAGATACGCAGTATTTT. The V and J genes are TRBV19 and TRBJ2-3; 8 bases fit TRBD1. This CDR3 contains 17 residues. The germline V gene has CDR1 LNHDA and CDR2 SQIVND (reference sequence). With V trimmed by 1 base and J by 2 bases, 8 bases remained unmatched.